Listed here are 8 T cell receptor beta chains from one sample, sequenced in a study of CD8 T cells in Susac syndrome. When the RNA was reverse transcribed, random hexamers were used with an input of roughly 0.45 to 1 ug. TCRdb independently ran MiXCR on the immunoSEQ multiplex PCR reads; one entry per CDR3 protein. The sample has around 200,000 distinct CDR3 sequences, approximately 95% seen once. The specimen sequenced was CD4+ T cells from PBMCs. The receptors shown here come from a human donor with Susac syndrome.

The V gene is TRBV20-1, the J gene TRBJ2-7, with TRBD2 matching over 11 bases. Germline loops: CDR1 DFQATT, CDR2 SNEGSKA (reference sequence). The CDR3 has 13 residues. The junction had 6 bases not matched to a gene; V was cut back by 4 bases and J by 7 bases. For the CDR3, the DNA is TGCAGTGCTACTAGCGGGGGGCCCAGGGAGCAGTACTTC. This sequence encodes CSATSGGPREQYF.

V and J are TRBV2 and TRBJ2-6, with unresolved D. Germline CDR1 SNHLY, CDR2 FYNNEI. The V and J ends lost 1 base and 0 bases respectively, with 4 bases between them. The CDR3 is 15 residues long. DNA for the CDR3: TGTGCCAGCAGTGAAGGGTTCTCTGGGGCCAACGTCCTGACTTTC. This codes for CASSEGFSGANVLTF.

J is TRBJ1-2 and V is TRBV5-8, with D unclear. There are 15 residues in the CDR3. Germline CDR1 is SGHTS and CDR2 is YDEGEE. Trimming stripped 2 bases from V and 4 bases from J, with 15 bases between. In DNA form, the CDR3 reads TGTGCCAGCAGCTTTTCCCCCCGGGGTTCCTATGGCTACACCTTC. Protein: CASSFSPRGSYGYTF.

The rearrangement links TRBV14 to TRBJ2-5; D is unclear. Germline V gene sequence: CDR1 SGHDN, CDR2 FVKESK. The V and J ends lost 3 bases and 9 bases respectively, with 14 bases between them. The CDR3 is 13 amino acids. The CDR3 DNA sequence: TGTGCCAGCAGCCAGCCCCTGGGGTCGGCCCAGTACTTC. This encodes CASSQPLGSAQYF.

The chain combines TRBV27 with TRBJ2-7; D not resolved. V was cut by 2 bases and J by 3 bases, with 14 bases left in between. This CDR3 has 15 residues. Germline assignment: CDR1 MNHEY and CDR2 SMNVEV (reference sequence). CDR3 amino acids: CASSLRSDIFYEQYF. The CDR3 coding sequence is TGTGCCAGCAGTTTAAGGAGCGACATCTTCTACGAGCAGTACTTC.

About this clonotype itself: The conserved phenylalanine or tryptophan normally closing the CDR3 is absent here, so this likely arose from a read error. It is unclear where the CDR3 begins or ends on the DNA, so no DNA is shown, and the CDR3 is as TCRdb lists it. The chain links TRBV20-1 to TRBJ1-2; the table assigns TRBD1, which was not confirmed against the DNA. Germline CDR1 DFQATT, CDR2 SNEGSKA (reference sequence). The CDR3 spans 13 residues, counting both ends. The CDR3 loop reads CSAGVPGQGADLL.

V is TRBV2 and J is TRBJ1-2, with D possibly TRBD1 on 5 matching bases. This CDR3 comprises 12 residues. V was shortened by 1 base and J by 8 bases, with 8 bases between the two germline ends. Germline V gene lookup returns CDR1 SNHLY and CDR2 FYNNEI. In DNA, the CDR3 is TGTGCCAGCAGTGAAGTGGACATCGGCTACACCTTC. This sequence encodes CASSEVDIGYTF. Full variable domain (rest looked up from reference TRBV2 and TRBJ1-2): EPEVTQTPSHQVTQMGQEVILRCVPISNHLYFYWYRQILGQKVEFLVSFYNNEISEKSEIFDDQFSVERPDGSNFTLKIRSTKLEDSAMYFCASSEVDIGYTFGSGTRLTVV.

The J gene is TRBJ1-6, the V gene TRBV7-9; 9 nucleotides align to TRBD1. The CDR3 totals 14 residues. V was clipped by 4 bases and J by 8 bases; unmatched bases: 3. Germline V gives CDR1 SEHNR, CDR2 FQNEAQ (reference sequence). This chain's CDR3 is CASSWDRVDSPLHF. The CDR3 DNA is TGTGCCAGCAGCTGGGACAGGGTGGATTCACCCCTCCACTTT.